This T cell receptor (beta chain) was obtained from a study of cytomegalovirus exposure and HLA in healthy donors. This clone was recorded many times. In the PCR, 60 Vbeta and 13 Jbeta primers were used. TCRdb's copy holds only in-frame clones and misses some; the assay was immunoSEQ multiplex PCR. The sample carries tens of thousands of clones, about 66% recorded once. This clonotype was obtained from a woman aged 50 to 65 in good health and CMV-seropositive. Sequenced sample: PBMCs.

CDR3 protein: CASSLRQVNQPQHF. The DNA of the CDR3 is TGTGCCAGCAGTTTACGACAGGTGAATCAGCCCCAGCATTTT. The chain recombines TRBV28 with TRBJ1-5, with a possible D match to TRBD1 (6 bases). V lost 2 bases to trimming and J lost 4 bases, with 9 bases between them. The CDR3 extends over 14 amino acids. The germline CDR1 and CDR2 sequences are MDHEN and SYDVKM.